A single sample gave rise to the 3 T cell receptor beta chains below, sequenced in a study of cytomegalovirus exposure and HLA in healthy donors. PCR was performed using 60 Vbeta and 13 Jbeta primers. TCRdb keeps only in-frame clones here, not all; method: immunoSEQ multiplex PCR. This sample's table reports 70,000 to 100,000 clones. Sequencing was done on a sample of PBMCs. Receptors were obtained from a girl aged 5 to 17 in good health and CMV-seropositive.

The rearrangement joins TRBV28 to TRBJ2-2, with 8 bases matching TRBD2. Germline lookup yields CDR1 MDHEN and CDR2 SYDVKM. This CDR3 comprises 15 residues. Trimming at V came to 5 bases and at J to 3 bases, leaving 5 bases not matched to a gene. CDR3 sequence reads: CASSVSGAHTGELFF. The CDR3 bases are TGTGCCAGCAGTGTTAGCGGGGCGCACACCGGGGAGCTGTTTTTT.

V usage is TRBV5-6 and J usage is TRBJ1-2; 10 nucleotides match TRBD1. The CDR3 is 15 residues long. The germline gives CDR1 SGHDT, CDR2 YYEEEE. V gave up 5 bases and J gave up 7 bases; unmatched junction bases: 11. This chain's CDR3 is CASRGTGASGFGYTF. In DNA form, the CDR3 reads TGTGCCAGCAGGGGGACAGGGGCGTCCGGGTTTGGCTACACCTTC. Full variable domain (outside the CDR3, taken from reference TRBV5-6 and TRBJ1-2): DAGVTQSPTHLIKTRGQQVTLRCSPKSGHDTVSWYQQALGQGPQFIFQYYEEEERQRGNFPDRFSGHQFPNYSSELNVNALLLGDSALYLCASRGTGASGFGYTFGSGTRLTVV.

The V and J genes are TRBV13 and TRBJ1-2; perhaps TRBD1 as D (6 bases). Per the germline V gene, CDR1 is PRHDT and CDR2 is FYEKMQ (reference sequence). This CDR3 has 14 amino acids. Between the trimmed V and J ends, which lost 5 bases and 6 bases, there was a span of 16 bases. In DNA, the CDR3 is TGTGCCAGCAGCCCCCGGACAGATTTTAATGGCTACACCTTC. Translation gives CASSPRTDFNGYTF. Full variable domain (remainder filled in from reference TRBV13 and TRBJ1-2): AAGVIQSPRHLIKEKRETATLKCYPIPRHDTVYWYQQGPGQDPQFLISFYEKMQSDKGSIPDRFSAQQFSDYHSELNMSSLELGDSALYFCASSPRTDFNGYTFGSGTRLTVV.